Listed below are T cell receptor beta chains from one sample, sequenced in a study of T cell responses to AZD1222 COVID-19 vaccine. Here immunoSEQ multiplex PCR was the method, and the copy in TCRdb shows in-frame clones only, minus some. This sample yields 150,000 to 200,000 clones, of which around 91% are seen a single time; 5% to 6.5% belongs to the top ten. Source: peripheral blood, taken 28 days after the second AZD1222 dose. These receptors all stem from an adult who received the AZD1222 COVID-19 vaccine. CDR3s include the opening cysteine and the closing phenylalanine or tryptophan. A D gene is named only where the DNA matches it firmly. Rows may omit the clone size; those that give it use once, few, many or a size class.

j_call,d_call,v_call,clone_size,cdr3_aa,cdr3_nt
TRBJ1-1,NA,TRBV7-3,NA,CASSLEQGAEAFF,TGTGCCAGCAGCTTAGAACAGGGAGCTGAAGCTTTCTTT
TRBJ1-2,NA,TRBV6-6,NA,CASTNQTFYGYTF,TGTGCCAGCACGAACCAAACCTTCTATGGCTACACCTTC
TRBJ2-5,NA,TRBV6-5,NA,CASSDMTSVGGTQYF,TGTGCCAGCAGCGATATGACGTCCGTGGGTGGGACCCAGTACTTC
TRBJ2-1,TRBD2,TRBV27,NA,CASSLSTIGLAGGNNEQFF,TGTGCCAGCAGTTTATCGACTATCGGGCTAGCGGGAGGAAACAATGAGCAGTTCTTC
TRBJ2-1,TRBD1,TRBV30,NA,CAWSVRLGVRGHRRGGEQFF,TGTGCCTGGAGTGTAAGGTTAGGGGTCAGGGGGCACCGCCGTGGGGGTGAGCAGTTCTTC
TRBJ2-7,NA,TRBV27,NA,CASRLTWGPGFSEQYF,TGTGCCAGCAGGCTCACCTGGGGCCCTGGGTTTTCAGAGCAGTACTTC
TRBJ1-6,NA,TRBV5-4,NA,CASSRQTDNSPLHF,TGTGCCAGCAGCCGTCAGACAGATAATTCACCCCTCCACTTT
TRBJ2-1,TRBD1,TRBV25-1,NA,CASRRNRDSSYNEQFF,TGTGCCAGCAGACGGAACCGGGACAGCTCCTACAATGAGCAGTTCTTC
TRBJ1-6,NA,TRBV4-3,NA,CASSSGLSTYNSPLHF,TGCGCCAGCAGCTCGGGACTTTCCACCTATAATTCACCCCTCCACTTT
TRBJ2-1,TRBD2,TRBV5-1,NA,CASGSSGGSYNEQFF,TGCGCCAGCGGATCTAGCGGGGGTTCCTACAATGAGCAGTTCTTC
TRBJ2-5,TRBD1,TRBV5-4,once,CASSKNQGAQETQYF,TGTGCCAGCAGCAAAAATCAGGGGGCGCAGGAGACCCAGTACTTC
TRBJ2-3,TRBD2,TRBV29-1,NA,CSGSLAGPTDTQYF,TGCAGCGGCAGTCTAGCGGGGCCCACAGATACGCAGTATTTT
TRBJ1-2,TRBD1,TRBV14,NA,CASSQALGQSYGYTF,TGTGCCAGCAGCCAAGCGTTGGGACAGAGCTATGGCTACACCTTC
TRBJ2-1,NA,TRBV19,NA,CASSIPGHRGNEQFF,TGTGCCAGTAGTATCCCAGGGCACCGGGGAAATGAGCAGTTCTTC
TRBJ1-5,TRBD1,TRBV7-8,NA,CASSVGTGGGLLRGNQPQHF,TGTGCCAGCAGCGTAGGGACAGGGGGCGGGTTGCTCCGGGGCAATCAGCCCCAGCATTTT
TRBJ2-1,NA,TRBV9,NA,CASSAADLAVQFF,TGTGCCAGCAGCGCCGCGGATTTGGCTGTGCAGTTCTTC
TRBJ1-2,NA,TRBV5-1,NA,CASSPTIEGGSYGYTF,TGCGCCAGCAGCCCGACGATCGAGGGAGGTAGCTATGGCTACACCTTC
TRBJ1-1,NA,TRBV7-2,NA,CASSFWGLNTEAFF,TGTGCCAGCAGCTTTTGGGGATTGAACACTGAAGCTTTCTTT
TRBJ2-1,NA,TRBV27,NA,CASSLTGNSYNEQFF,TGTGCCAGCAGTTTAACTGGAAACTCCTACAATGAGCAGTTCTTC
TRBJ1-4,TRBD1,TRBV6-5,NA,CASKGGTENEKLFF,TGTGCCAGCAAAGGGGGGACAGAGAATGAAAAACTGTTTTTT
TRBJ2-3,TRBD1,TRBV27,NA,CASSSQGAGSTDTQYF,TGTGCCAGCAGTTCACAGGGGGCGGGGAGCACAGATACGCAGTATTTT
TRBJ1-2,NA,TRBV19,NA,CASSRDLLYGYTF,TGTGCCAGTAGTCGGGACCTGCTATATGGCTACACCTTC
TRBJ2-7,NA,TRBV7-9,few,CASSLRGSYEQYF,TGTGCCAGCAGCTTACGGGGTTCCTACGAGCAGTACTTC
TRBJ1-5,NA,TRBV6-5,NA,CASSPDDLRPKPQHF,TGTGCCAGCAGCCCCGATGATCTGCGTCCGAAGCCCCAGCATTTT
TRBJ2-5,TRBD1,TRBV11-3,few,CASSLGATGRETQYF,TGTGCCAGCAGCTTAGGTGCGACAGGGAGAGAGACCCAGTACTTC
TRBJ1-5,NA,TRBV6-2/TRBV6-3,NA,CASSYEPRISNQPQHF,TGTGCCAGCAGTTACGAGCCCAGGATAAGCAATCAGCCCCAGCATTTT
TRBJ2-7,NA,TRBV10-1,NA,CASSADLSSDEQYF,TGCGCCAGCAGTGCCGACCTTTCTTCCGACGAGCAGTACTTC
TRBJ1-5,NA,TRBV28,NA,CASSLAGVGSNQPQHF,TGTGCCAGCAGTTTGGCCGGGGTTGGAAGCAATCAGCCCCAGCATTTT
TRBJ2-5,TRBD2,TRBV30,NA,CAWGLAEETQYF,TGTGCCTGGGGGCTAGCGGAAGAGACCCAGTACTTC
TRBJ2-2,NA,TRBV3-1/TRBV3-2,NA,CASSLWDRNTGELFF,TGTGCCAGCAGCTTATGGGACCGGAACACCGGGGAGCTGTTTTTT
TRBJ1-1,NA,TRBV24-1,NA,CATSDGLEAFF,TGTGCCACCAGTGACGGTTTAGAGGCTTTCTTT
TRBJ1-4,NA,TRBV4-2,NA,CASRGTQGGVEKLFF,TGTGCCAGCAGGGGGACCCAGGGAGGGGTTGAAAAACTGTTTTTT
TRBJ1-3,NA,TRBV4-1,NA,CASSQGHSGNTIYF,TGCGCCAGCAGCCAGGGCCACTCTGGAAACACCATATATTTT
TRBJ1-6,NA,TRBV7-6,once,CASSLGPGDSPLHF,TGTGCCAGCAGTCTGGGGCCAGGGGATTCACCCCTCCACTTT
TRBJ1-6,TRBD1,TRBV6-5,once,CASSNWQGGSPLHF,TGTGCCAGCAGCAACTGGCAGGGGGGATCACCCCTCCACTTT
TRBJ1-2,NA,TRBV28,NA,CASSLVNAAFGYTF,TGTGCCAGCAGTTTAGTCAACGCGGCCTTCGGCTACACCTTC
TRBJ1-1,TRBD1,TRBV12-5,NA,CASGSTGTAMNTEAFF,TGTGCTAGTGGTTCCACCGGGACAGCCATGAACACTGAAGCTTTCTTT
TRBJ2-5,TRBD2,TRBV6-5,NA,CASSYGTTALETQYF,TGTGCCAGCAGTTACGGGACTACCGCTCTCGAGACCCAGTACTTC
TRBJ1-5,NA,TRBV30,NA,CAWSDLGNQPQHF,TGTGCCTGGAGTGACCTCGGCAATCAGCCCCAGCATTTT
TRBJ2-7,TRBD1,TRBV3-1/TRBV3-2,NA,CASSPFGQGAYEQYF,TGTGCCAGCAGTCCTTTCGGACAGGGGGCGTACGAGCAGTACTTC
TRBJ1-5,NA,TRBV19,NA,CASSITPGGQISQHF,TGTGCCAGTAGTATAACCCCCGGAGGGCAAATATCGCAGCATTTT